The text below deals with one T cell receptor beta chain. What it binds is unknown. The entry originates in a study of blood T cells in healthy people across ages. The wider study: About one barcoded beta molecule per two T cells came from capture by template switching. The study's findings and limits: Across the age range, TCR beta diversity per million T cells fell in a roughly linear way. Strongly correlated with naive T cell percentage was TCR beta diversity. Investigators viewed diversity estimates from one million T cells as underestimates, the study reported.

This CDR3 is 15 amino acids long. Trimming cost V 1 base and J 6 bases; bases outside gene matches: 7. In germline, CDR1 is MDHEN, CDR2 SYDVKM. Sample-barcoded 5' priming and a J-beta primer mix drove a second PCR of roughly 6 to 12 cycles. TCRdb called the 5' RACE reads again in MiXCR, with one record for every CDR3 protein. In the table there are about 670,000 distinct CDR3 sequences, roughly 41% of which are singletons. This TCR was recovered from a man of 80 years or more in good health. The sequencing sample was made of blood. The V gene is TRBV28, the J gene TRBJ2-7, with TRBD1 matching over 9 bases. CDR3 region: CASSLSGQGMSEQYF. Here the CDR3 DNA reads TGTGCCAGCAGTTTATCGGGACAGGGTATGTCCGAGCAGTACTTC.